This T cell receptor beta chain was identified during a study of T cells in localized non-small cell lung cancer. Assay used: immunoSEQ multiplex PCR; TCRdb lists only in-frame clones, some missing. The sample includes about 31,000 clones, roughly 88% of them seen just once. The study's findings and limits: Appearances in adjacent lung were noted for a median around 55 of the top 100 tumor clones. T cell clonality was highest in uninvolved adjacent lung, above tumor. Tumor samples were not multi-region, leaving intratumor heterogeneity unexcluded. With higher T cell density in blood came longer overall survival.

CDR3 length: 16 amino acids. V shed 0 bases and J 2 bases; nucleotides not matched to a gene: 4. Germline V gene data show CDR1 as MGHDK and CDR2 as SYGVNS. Note on this clone: Its target is not known.

The starting material was peripheral blood mononuclear cells, obtained before any cancer treatment. The chain uses TRBV25-1 and TRBJ2-3, with 8 bases matching TRBD1. This receptor was identified in a woman aged 35 to 70 with stage III lung adenocarcinoma. CDR3 nucleotides: TGTGCCAGCAGTGAATATACAGGGGGAAACACAGATACGCAGTATTTT. Its translation is CASSEYTGGNTDTQYF. The whole variable domain, remainder taken from reference TRBV25-1 and TRBJ2-3, is EADIYQTPRYLVIGTGKKITLECSQTMGHDKMYWYQQDPGMELHLIHYSYGVNSTEKGDLSSESTVSRIRTEHFPLTLESARPSHTSQYLCASSEYTGGNTDTQYFGPGTRLTVL.